These 9 T cell receptor beta chains share one sample of origin, sequenced in a study of tumor-infiltrating lymphocytes in primary liver carcinoma. Co-extraction of both nucleic acids (RNA and DNA) used about 20-34 mg of unsorted bulk tissue. Starting material of about 480 ng total RNA yielded TCR beta cDNA via a constant-region primer. Three nested multiplex PCR rounds, a slightly modified ARM-PCR method, built the TCR beta libraries. Rounds one and two of PCR, each of 10 cycles, were primed with TRBV1-TRBV30 forward primers and a C-beta reverse primer. TCRdb reprocessed the multiplex PCR reads with MiXCR, giving one entry per CDR3 protein. Altogether roughly 100,000 distinct CDR3 sequences are present, around 66% being singletons, with the ten largest covering approximately 12%. The sequenced material came from liver tumor tissue from sampling region 2. Subset: tumor region T2, inferior pole. All receptors come from a woman aged 55-70 years with primary liver carcinoma and hepatitis B virus infection.

On this clonotype: Its ends do not fully match the called genes, so a read error is possible. The V gene is TRBV11-3, the J gene TRBJ2-1, with no clear D. Germline CDR1 is SGHNT and CDR2 is YENEEA. The CDR3 contains 17 residues. CDR3: CASILDLGLVVYNEQFF. CDR3 nucleotides: TGTGCCAGCATCTTAGATCTCGGCCTAGTTGTTTACAATGAGCAGTTCTTC.

On this clonotype: At one of its ends the junction is not consistent with the germline gene, which may arise from a read error. V is TRBV7-8 and J is TRBJ1-3, with D unresolved. This CDR3 comprises 14 residues. In germline, CDR1 is SGHVS, CDR2 FQNEAQ. The CDR3, as DNA: TGTGCCAGTAGCTTGATCAAGGTTGGAAACACTATATATTTT. It encodes CASSLIKVGNTIYF.

In the case of this clonotype: A much bigger clone sits one base away, suggesting this may be a read error. This rearrangement joins TRBV28 to TRBJ2-7; 12 bases are shared with TRBD2. CDR3 length equals 16 residues. From germline, CDR1 is MDHEN and CDR2 SYDVKM. The chain's CDR3 is CASSSRTSGNSYKQYF. CDR3 DNA: TGTGCCAGCAGTTCCAGGACTAGCGGGAACTCCTACAAGCAGTACTTC.

The sample holds one count of this clonotype. Relative to the germline gene, one junction end is altered; a read error may explain this. This chain connects TRBV5-5 to TRBJ2-5, with D possibly being TRBD1 (6 bases). Germline V gene lookup returns CDR1 SGHKS and CDR2 YYEKEE (reference sequence). The CDR3 has 15 residues. CDR3 amino acids: CASSLGATGREAQYF. CDR3 DNA sequence: TGTGCAAGCAGCTTGGGGGCTACGGGGCGAGAGGCCCAGTACTTC. Variable domain in full (rest from reference TRBV5-5 and TRBJ2-5): DAGVTQSPTHLIKTRGQQVTLRCSPISGHKSVSWYQQVLGQGPQFIFQYYEKEERGRGNFPDRFSARQFPNYSSELNVNALLLGDSALYLCASSLGATGREAQYFGPGTRLLVL.

Regarding this clonotype: Being one base from a much bigger clone, this may be a read error. This chain joins TRBV21-1 and TRBJ1-4; TRBD1 is taken as the D call from the table, unchecked against the DNA. TRBV21-1 has pseudogene status. CDR3 length: 19 residues. The CDR3 loop reads CASSKEEGEETGPNEKLFF. For the CDR3, the DNA is TGTGCCAGCAGCAAAGAAGAAGGAGAGGAGACAGGACCTAATGAAAAACTGTTTTTT.

The chain is built from TRBV11-2 and TRBJ2-2, with D uncertain. The CDR3 has 13 residues. Trimming left V 6 bases short and J 6 bases short, with 11 bases between. Germline V gene data show CDR1 as SGHAT and CDR2 as FQNNGV. The CDR3, as DNA: TGTGCCAGCAGGTTCAGGAATTCCGGGGAGCTGTTTTTT. Protein product: CASRFRNSGELFF.

Worth noting for this clonotype: The junction departs from germline at one end; a sequencing error may be responsible. This sequence joins TRBV6-5 and TRBJ1-1; perhaps TRBD1 as D (5 bases). This CDR3 has 14 residues. Germline V gene data show CDR1 as MNHEY and CDR2 as SVGAGI. Here the CDR3 DNA reads TGTGCAAGCAGTTACTCGAAGCTCAGGGTTCAAGTTTTCTTT. Amino acid sequence: CASSYSKLRVQVFF.

Concerning this clonotype: This may arise from a read error, as a much more abundant clone is one base away. V usage is TRBV7-8 and J usage is TRBJ2-5; D unclear. Deletions cut 10 bases from V and 3 bases from J, with 15 bases between. CDR1 is SGHVS and CDR2 is FQNEAQ in the germline V gene. The CDR3 runs 13 residues. The CDR3 spells CATFWVAEETQYF. As DNA, the CDR3 is TGTGCCACCTTTTGGGTGGCGGAAGAGACCCAGTACTTC. Together with reference TRBV7-8 and TRBJ2-5, the CDR3 gives the full variable domain: GAGVSQSPRYKVAKRGQDVALRCDPISGHVSLFWYQQALGQGPEFLTYFQNEAQLDKSGLPSDRFFAERPEGSVSTLKIQRTQQEDSAVYLCATFWVAEETQYFGPGTRLLVL.

As to this clonotype: The junction differs from germline at one of its ends, possibly a read error. The chain uses TRBV6-1 and TRBJ2-3, with D perhaps matching TRBD2 (6 bases). This CDR3 has 15 amino acids. Looked up from germline, CDR1 is MNHNS and CDR2 is SASEGT. CDR3 region: CASKTQRASTETQYF. As DNA, the CDR3 is TGTGCCAGCAAAACCCAGCGGGCTAGCACAGAAACGCAGTATTTT.